This entry describes one T cell receptor beta chain. The antigen is not known. The germline CDR1 and CDR2 sequences are SQVTM and ANQGSEA. The CDR3 spans 14 residues. The UMIs carried a 6-nucleotide sample barcode, and they were added by template switching. TCRdb re-called the 5' RACE reads and shows each CDR3 protein once, DNA omitted. The listing records a few hundred thousand distinct CDR3 sequences. Blood samples, whole and unsorted for T cells, yielded the isolated total RNA. This record comes from a study of monozygotic twins with inflammatory bowel disease. Study findings and constraints: Fewer shared clonotypes with others were found in IBD patients than in healthy twins, especially with disease activity. It was in IBD patients that TCRbeta diversity (inverse Simpson) was lower than in healthy co-twins.

The TCR sequence derives from a human donor with ulcerative colitis or Crohn's disease, or a healthy co-twin of an affected twin (not recorded which). The specimen was blood. The chain carries TRBV29-1 and TRBJ2-3; lacking DNA, the TRBD1 call made by TCRdb goes unchecked. The CDR3 is CSVADGGAGDTQYF.